This record concerns one T cell receptor (beta chain) sequence. Which antigen it targets is not known. No qualities accompany the bases; no much larger clone lies one base away. The germline V gene specifies SGDLS as CDR1 and YYNGEE as CDR2. V loses 0 bases at its end and J loses 3 bases; junction bases beyond the gene matches: 6. The CDR3 goes from the cysteine to the phenylalanine over 16 residues. The entry retains the CDR3 DNA only, 48 bases that are in frame from base 1. Receptor amplification or capture employed the immunoSEQ multiplex PCR assay. On the authors' methods: A statistical classification framework was built for diagnosing cytomegalovirus status from the catalog of TCR beta chain sequences. The source is immuneACCESS, and TCRdb retained only in-frame sequences with V and J called. Part of the clones is not carried over; for the studies checked, unresolved V genes explain less than half of this, and the remainder is unexplained. The DNA was the basis for D and trimming; V, J and clone size are from that table. The sample includes about 120,000 clones, with roughly 90% observed a single time. About 6.3% of the sample is in the top ten clones.

The data derive from a study of cytomegalovirus exposure and HLA in healthy donors listed by TCRdb under 2017. Turning to the overall study: The 500 to 800 repertoires of the first cohort and the 95 to 150 validation repertoires were produced on the same platform, according to a later analysis. The study aimed to test whether signatures of past pathogen exposure could be identified by cataloging public T cell receptors. To predict cytomegalovirus infection status, the study brought together high-throughput TCR immunosequencing, statistical association of individual TCRs with disease status, and machine learning. In addition to the first cohort of around 670 subjects, a separate validation cohort of over 90 different subjects was used.

The donors were included in the validation cohort of some 120 subjects, a group kept apart from the roughly 690-subject first cohort. On the study overall, not on this receptor specifically: In vitro tests confirmed that a few of the cytomegalovirus-associated TCR beta chains recognize cytomegalovirus antigens. Cytomegalovirus status was reported to be diagnosed by the classifier with high specificity and sensitivity in both the original and validation cohorts. While some public TCRs were present in many individuals, most TCR sequences turned up only very rarely across donors. In the study, 164 TCR beta chains were listed as associated with cytomegalovirus. In a later analysis, TCRs clustered in the first cohort were found to also tend to co-occur in the 120 or so validation repertoires, with 94% of cluster scores above 0. According to the authors, the approach could potentially be generalized to other disease states and immunological phenotypes. All 120 or so repertoires were used to score co-occurrence in the validation cohort in a later analysis, because that analysis had no HLA typing for the cohort.

The specimen was PBMCs. The chain is assembled from TRBV9 and TRBJ2-3, with 8 central nucleotides matching TRBD1. This TCR derives from a woman aged 18 to 35 in good health and CMV-seropositive. The CDR3 here reads CASSVGGRGQTDTQYF. Here is the DNA: TGTGCCAGCAGCGTAGGAGGCAGGGGGCAAACAGATACGCAGTATTTT.